The source of this TCR beta chain is a study of technical replicates of blood from a handful of donors. V gave up 6 bases and J gave up 0 bases, with 14 bases separating them. This CDR3 is 15 amino acids long. Germline CDR1 reads MGHRA; CDR2 reads YSYEKL. Measured with immunoSEQ multiplex PCR; TCRdb has only the in-frame clones, and not every one. The table records tens of thousands of clones, roughly 89% of them present only once. This receptor was identified in a human donor in good health. Some clones in this sample may be carry-over from other donors' samples. The gene calls are TRBV4-1 and TRBJ1-1, with D perhaps matching TRBD1 (5 bases). Sequencing used PBMCs. The CDR3 nucleotides read TGCGCCAGCAGGGGCGGGGGAGCAGTGAACACTGAAGCTTTCTTT. This sequence encodes CASRGGGAVNTEAFF.